This is a list of T cell receptor beta chains from one sample in a study of CD8 T cells in Susac syndrome. TCRdb used MiXCR to reprocess the immunoSEQ multiplex PCR reads, holding one entry per CDR3 protein. The sample yields about 130,000 distinct CDR3 sequences, 90% to 95% seen once. The specimen was CD8+ T cells from PBMCs. The receptors were gathered from a human donor with multiple sclerosis. Both conserved end residues are part of each CDR3. Fields, in order: D gene, clone size, J gene, V gene, CDR3 protein, CDR3 DNA. The D gene is left open where the match is weak. Size tells how often a clone was seen (once, few, many) or the class of an expanded clone, and some rows leave it out.

>TRBD2|.|TRBJ2-3|TRBV30
CASGTSGITDTQYF
TGTGCCAGCGGGACTAGCGGGATCACAGATACGCAGTATTTT
>.|.|TRBJ2-1|TRBV29-1
CRAEGGYNEQFF
TGCAGAGCGGAGGGGGGGTACAATGAGCAGTTCTTC
>.|once|TRBJ1-1|TRBV15
CATGWRPMNTEAFF
TGTGCCACCGGGTGGAGGCCTATGAACACTGAAGCTTTCTTT
>.|.|TRBJ1-2|TRBV29-1
CSALTFLTNGYTF
TGCAGCGCCCTGACATTCCTAACTAATGGCTACACCTTC
>.|.|TRBJ2-3|TRBV30
CAWMVTDTQYF
TGTGCCTGGATGGTTACAGATACGCAGTATTTT
>.|.|TRBJ1-3|TRBV5-1
CASSFLSGTGNTIYF
TGCGCCAGCAGCTTCCTGTCGGGGACGGGGAACACCATATATTTT
>TRBD2|.|TRBJ2-2|TRBV30
CAWSYRGGTGELFF
TGTGCCTGGAGTTATCGGGGGGGCACCGGGGAGCTGTTTTTT
>TRBD1|.|TRBJ2-1|TRBV27
CASSLRDRNNEQFF
TGTGCCAGCAGTTTACGGGACAGAAACAATGAGCAGTTCTTC
>.|.|TRBJ2-2|TRBV13
CASSLTGHSTGELFF
TGTGCCAGCAGCTTAACTGGACATAGCACCGGGGAGCTGTTTTTT
>.|.|TRBJ1-5|TRBV9
CASSVATTRSNSNQPQHF
TGTGCCAGCAGCGTAGCTACAACACGATCTAATAGCAATCAGCCCCAGCATTTT
>TRBD1|.|TRBJ2-1|TRBV7-9
CASSGVDRGLGNEQFF
TGTGCCAGCAGCGGGGTAGACAGGGGATTAGGCAATGAGCAGTTCTTC
>TRBD1|once|TRBJ2-1|TRBV7-9
CASRPTESRGQRGQFF
TGTGCCAGCAGACCCACTGAGTCCAGGGGGCAGAGGGGGCAGTTCTTC
>.|.|TRBJ2-3|TRBV6-4
CASSDSGYTDTQYF
TGTGCCAGCAGTGACTCAGGCTACACAGATACGCAGTATTTT
>TRBD1|.|TRBJ1-1|TRBV29-1
CSVEGDRVAEVFF
TGCAGCGTTGAAGGAGACAGGGTGGCTGAAGTTTTCTTT
>.|.|TRBJ2-2|TRBV5-1
CASSLVVGAGDTGELFF
TGCGCCAGCAGCTTGGTAGTTGGGGCCGGGGACACCGGGGAGCTGTTTTTT
>.|.|TRBJ1-1|TRBV28
CASSLSPLTEAFF
TGTGCCAGCAGTTTATCCCCACTGACTGAAGCTTTCTTT
>TRBD1|.|TRBJ1-6|TRBV9
CASSVETGVSPLHF
TGTGCCAGCAGCGTAGAGACAGGGGTGTCACCCCTCCACTTT
>TRBD2|.|TRBJ2-1|TRBV3-1
CASSHSLAGINEQFF
TGTGCCAGCAGCCATTCACTAGCGGGAATCAATGAGCAGTTCTTC
>.|.|TRBJ2-2|TRBV29-1
CSVVAESGELFF
TGCAGCGTTGTAGCGGAGTCCGGGGAGCTGTTTTTT
>TRBD1|.|TRBJ1-2|TRBV12-5
CASGLGDSYYGYTF
TGTGCTAGTGGTTTAGGGGACAGCTATTATGGCTACACCTTC
>.|.|TRBJ1-1|TRBV5-1
CASAGDDTEAFF
TGCGCCAGCGCCGGGGACGACACTGAAGCTTTCTTT
>.|.|TRBJ2-7|TRBV19
CASSYGTGAEQYF
TGTGCCAGTAGCTATGGGACGGGAGCCGAGCAGTACTTC
>.|.|TRBJ2-7|TRBV12-3/TRBV12-4
CASSLTSHEQYF
TGTGCCAGCAGTTTAACTAGCCACGAGCAGTACTTC
>.|.|TRBJ2-1|TRBV5-6
CASSLGGLEGEQFF
TGTGCCAGCAGCTTGGGAGGGCTTGAGGGTGAGCAGTTCTTC
>.|once|TRBJ2-1|TRBV7-9
CASSLVGRTTNEQFF
TGTGCCAGCAGCTTAGTGGGCCGAACCACCAATGAGCAGTTCTTC
>.|.|TRBJ1-5|TRBV7-8
CASSLVSRSVVSNQPQHF
TGTGCCAGCAGCTTAGTGTCCAGGTCCGTAGTATCGAATCAGCCCCAGCATTTT
>.|.|TRBJ2-5|TRBV12-3/TRBV12-4
CASNQGDEETQYF
TGTGCCAGCAATCAAGGGGATGAAGAGACCCAGTACTTC
>.|few|TRBJ2-1|TRBV5-1
CASSLEDYNEQFF
TGCGCCAGCAGCTTGGAAGATTACAATGAGCAGTTCTTC
>.|.|TRBJ2-1|TRBV7-9
CASSEGWREGGVEQFF
TGTGCCAGCTCCGAGGGGTGGCGGGAAGGGGGAGTCGAGCAGTTCTTC
>TRBD2|.|TRBJ2-3|TRBV24-1
CATSGASGLSTDTQYF
TGTGCCACCAGTGGGGCTAGCGGACTTAGCACAGATACGCAGTATTTT
>.|.|TRBJ2-1|TRBV4-3
CASSQEPFSSYNEQFF
TGCGCCAGCAGCCAAGAACCCTTCAGCTCCTACAATGAGCAGTTCTTC
>TRBD1|.|TRBJ1-1|TRBV15
CATLDREGTPEAFF
TGTGCCACCCTGGACAGGGAAGGAACACCCGAAGCTTTCTTT
>TRBD2|few|TRBJ2-7|TRBV20-1
CSARPGTSGTYEQYF
TGCAGTGCTAGACCCGGGACTAGCGGAACCTACGAGCAGTACTTC
>.|.|TRBJ1-1|TRBV12-3/TRBV12-4
CASSFEVYTEAFF
TGTGCCAGCAGTTTCGAAGTGTACACTGAAGCTTTCTTT
>.|.|TRBJ2-6|TRBV12-3/TRBV12-4
CASNPGGSGANVLTF
TGTGCCAGCAACCCTGGGGGGTCAGGGGCCAACGTCCTGACTTTC
>.|.|TRBJ1-4|TRBV27
CASSLSGDEKLFF
TGTGCCAGCAGTTTGAGTGGAGATGAAAAACTGTTTTTT
>.|.|TRBJ2-7|TRBV3-1
CASSQDAGISYEQYF
TGTGCCAGCAGCCAAGACGCTGGTATTTCCTACGAGCAGTACTTC
>.|.|TRBJ1-1|TRBV15
CATSRDLGGGTEAFF
TGTGCCACCAGCAGAGACCTGGGCGGCGGTACTGAAGCTTTCTTT
>.|once|TRBJ2-1|TRBV19
CASSMVENNEQFF
TGTGCCAGTAGTATGGTCGAAAACAATGAGCAGTTCTTC
>TRBD1|few|TRBJ2-7|TRBV20-1
CSARDRDSHEQYF
TGCAGTGCGCGGGACAGGGACTCCCACGAGCAGTACTTC
>.|.|TRBJ2-7|TRBV7-6
CASSLASSSGYEQYF
TGTGCCAGCAGCTTAGCGTCGTCATCGGGCTACGAGCAGTACTTC
>.|.|TRBJ2-7|TRBV4-3
CASSQVTGAGHEQYF
TGCGCCAGCAGCCAAGTAACAGGGGCGGGACACGAGCAGTACTTC
>.|.|TRBJ2-7|TRBV27
CASSLGTRVYEQYF
TGTGCCAGCAGTTTAGGGACTCGGGTCTACGAGCAGTACTTC
>TRBD2|.|TRBJ2-5|TRBV28
CANSLQRERSETQYF
TGTGCCAACAGTTTGCAGCGGGAACGCTCTGAGACCCAGTACTTC
>.|.|TRBJ2-7|TRBV12-3/TRBV12-4
CASSFSTGINYEQYF
TGTGCCAGCAGTTTCTCTACAGGGATTAACTACGAGCAGTACTTC
>TRBD1|.|TRBJ1-1|TRBV3-1
CASSSGQRTLNTEAFF
TGTGCCAGCTCGTCGGGACAGAGGACCCTGAACACTGAAGCTTTCTTT
>.|.|TRBJ1-1|TRBV4-1
CASSQGQGLNTEAFF
TGCGCCAGCAGCCAAGGGCAGGGTCTGAACACTGAAGCTTTCTTT
>TRBD1|.|TRBJ1-1|TRBV29-1
CSALDRVNTEAFF
TGCAGCGCTCTGGACAGGGTGAACACTGAAGCTTTCTTT
>.|few|TRBJ2-1|TRBV28
CASSFNEQFF
TGTGCCAGCAGTTTTAATGAGCAGTTCTTC
>.|.|TRBJ2-1|TRBV7-8
CASRALPLSYNEQFF
TGTGCCAGCAGAGCACTACCTCTCTCCTACAATGAGCAGTTCTTC
>.|.|TRBJ2-7|TRBV27
CASSFTRSSYEQYF
TGTGCCAGCAGTTTTACCAGAAGCTCCTACGAGCAGTACTTC
>TRBD1|.|TRBJ1-2|TRBV29-1
CSVAGTGPINYGYTF
TGCAGCGTTGCCGGGACAGGGCCCATAAACTATGGCTACACCTTC
>TRBD2|.|TRBJ2-7|TRBV29-1
CSVVASGLQAVSYEQYF
TGCAGCGTTGTGGCTAGCGGACTCCAAGCGGTCTCCTACGAGCAGTACTTC
>.|.|TRBJ2-2|TRBV29-1
CSSTESGGELFF
TGCAGCTCCACCGAATCTGGCGGGGAGCTGTTTTTT
>.|.|TRBJ2-5|TRBV5-1
CASRSGTVVLQETQYF
TGCGCCAGCAGATCCGGGACTGTTGTCCTTCAAGAGACCCAGTACTTC
>.|.|TRBJ2-5|TRBV28
CASSFGARGYQETQYF
TGTGCCAGCAGTTTCGGGGCACGCGGATACCAAGAGACCCAGTACTTC
>.|.|TRBJ2-5|TRBV7-9
CASSGTEEETQYF
TGTGCCAGCAGCGGAACAGAAGAAGAGACCCAGTACTTC
>TRBD2|once|TRBJ2-7|TRBV12-3/TRBV12-4
CASSPVGLFYEQYF
TGTGCCAGCAGTCCTGTGGGACTATTCTACGAGCAGTACTTC
>.|.|TRBJ2-2|TRBV18
CASSQGSPDTGELFF
TGTGCCAGCTCACAGGGGAGCCCCGACACCGGGGAGCTGTTTTTT